The 5 T cell receptor beta chains presented below share a single source sample, sequenced in a study of shared clonotypes between healthy human individuals. The table came from immunoSEQ multiplex PCR; TCRdb's copy has only in-frame clones and leaves some out. The data contain under 2.5 million clones, around 90% of them seen just once; the ten biggest clones take up about 0.41%. The sample consisted of naive CD4+ T cells from PBMCs. This sample's subset: CD45RA+ positively selected. The receptor set was obtained from a man between 18 and 35 years old in good health. Some clones in this sample may be carry-over from other donors' samples.

For this clone: A junction end diverges from the germline sequence, so it may reflect a read error. The V and J genes are TRBV28 and TRBJ2-5, with 12 bases matching TRBD2. Germline V gene lookup returns CDR1 MDHEN and CDR2 SYDVKM. The CDR3 has 12 residues. CDR3 residues: CASSSLAGGPNF. The CDR3, as DNA: TGTGCCAGCAGTTCGCTAGCGGGAGGGCCGAACTTC.

The chain recombines TRBV5-1 with TRBJ1-4; D is possibly TRBD1 (5 bases). The V gene lost 0 bases and the J gene lost 5 bases, with 11 bases spanning the gap. The germline CDR1 and CDR2 sequences are SGHRS and YFSETQ. This CDR3 spans 15 amino acids. The CDR3 region has the DNA TGCGCCAGCAGCTTGGGATCGGCAGGGAATGAAAAACTGTTTTTT. Protein product: CASSLGSAGNEKLFF.

The chain uses TRBV6-1 and TRBJ1-2; D gene unclear. The CDR3 consists of 13 residues. Trimming pared 2 bases from V and 3 bases from J, leaving 7 bases between. From germline, CDR1 is MNHNS and CDR2 SASEGT. CDR3 nucleotide sequence: TGTGCCAGCAGTGAACGGGAGCACTATGGCTACACCTTC. Translated: CASSEREHYGYTF.

On this clone itself: Other DNA sequences in this sample translate to the same CDR3. This chain links TRBV9 with TRBJ2-3; D perhaps matches TRBD1 (5 bases). The V and J ends lost 0 bases and 1 base respectively, with 12 bases between them. CDR3 length equals 16 residues. Looked up from germline, CDR1 is SGDLS and CDR2 is YYNGEE. The CDR3 region is CASSVGGTIRTDTQYF. For the CDR3, the DNA is TGTGCCAGCAGCGTAGGGGGCACGATTCGCACAGATACGCAGTATTTT.

The chain has TRBV7-2 and TRBJ2-3, with D perhaps matching TRBD1 or TRBD2 (6 bases each). The V end lost 1 base, the J end lost 1 base, and 12 bases lay between the germline ends. Germline CDR1 SGHTA, CDR2 FQGNSA. The CDR3 length is 16 residues. CDR3 DNA: TGTGCCAGCAGCTTAGTCTGGAGGGGGGGCACAGATACGCAGTATTTT. This gives the protein CASSLVWRGGTDTQYF. The entire variable domain, with the rest obtained from reference TRBV7-2 and TRBJ2-3, is as follows: GAGVSQSPSNKVTEKGKDVELRCDPISGHTALYWYRQSLGQGLEFLIYFQGNSAPDKSGLPSDRFSAERTGGSVSTLTIQRTQQEDSAVYLCASSLVWRGGTDTQYFGPGTRLTVL.